Below are 11 T cell receptor beta chains sequenced from a single sample in a study of OX40 agonist ivuxolimab in advanced cancers. Libraries were prepared by immunoSEQ multiplex PCR; TCRdb keeps only in-frame clonotypes and omits some of them. The sample has about 79,000 clones; around 90% are singletons. The sample was CD4+ or CD8+ T cells sorted from blood, taken in a trial of the OX40 agonist ivuxolimab. The receptors originated from an adult with an advanced solid tumor such as melanoma, head and neck, liver or kidney cancer.

The V gene is TRBV29-1, the J gene TRBJ2-5; D possibly uses TRBD1 or TRBD2 (5 bases each). The CDR3 runs 13 residues. Germline V gene data show CDR1 as SQVTM and CDR2 as ANQGSEA. CDR3 sequence reads: CARDVSHQETQYF. The CDR3 DNA is TGCGCCAGGGACGTCAGTCACCAAGAGACCCAGTACTTC.

This clone was seen only once. The chain uses TRBV28 and TRBJ1-5; D not resolved. V was clipped by 3 bases and J by 2 bases, with 11 bases between them. The CDR3 runs 15 residues. Germline CDR1 MDHEN, CDR2 SYDVKM. This CDR3 reads CASSLAISGNQPQHF. CDR3 bases: TGTGCCAGCAGTTTGGCCATAAGTGGCAATCAGCCCCAGCATTTT. The full variable domain, completed using reference TRBV28 and TRBJ1-5, is DVKVTQSSRYLVKRTGEKVFLECVQDMDHENMFWYRQDPGLGLRLIYFSYDVKMKEKGDIPEGYSVSREKKERFSLILESASTNQTSMYLCASSLAISGNQPQHFGDGTRLSIL.

This clone appeared once. The chain combines TRBV6-6 with TRBJ2-7, with TRBD1 as a possible D gene (6 bases). Per the germline V gene, CDR1 is MNHNY and CDR2 is SVGAGI (reference sequence). V lost 4 bases, J lost 4 bases, and 8 bases lay in between. The CDR3 consists of 12 residues. The CDR3 loop reads CASSSTGYEQYV. The CDR3, as DNA: TGTGCCAGCAGTTCTACAGGGTACGAGCAGTACGTC.

V and J are TRBV9 and TRBJ2-3, with D tentatively TRBD1 or TRBD2 (5 bases each). Germline V gene lookup returns CDR1 SGDLS and CDR2 YYNGEE. V shed 1 base and J shed 2 bases, with 14 bases lying between them. The CDR3 covers 16 residues. Written as DNA, the CDR3 is TGTGCCAGCAGCGTATTAGGGGACCTGAACACAGATACGCAGTATTTT. Its protein is CASSVLGDLNTDTQYF.

The chain carries TRBV4-1 and TRBJ2-7, with unresolved D. CDR1 MGHRA and CDR2 YSYEKL come from the germline V gene. The CDR3 runs 12 residues. V lost 3 bases and J 7 bases, leaving 10 bases between the germline ends. CDR3 in amino acids: CASSHPNGEQYV. The CDR3 DNA is TGCGCCAGCAGCCATCCCAATGGGGAGCAGTACGTC.

The chain has TRBV27 and TRBJ2-2; TRBD2 matches 7 bases. The ends lost 2 bases at V and 0 bases at J; junction bases unmatched: 0. The CDR3 spans 15 residues. CDR1 is MNHEY, CDR2 SMNVEV, per germline (reference sequence). CDR3 coding DNA: TGTGCCAGCAGTTTAGCGGGGGCGAACACCGGGGAGCTGTTTTTT. It specifies CASSLAGANTGELFF.

This rearrangement joins TRBV5-1 to TRBJ1-5; D is undetermined. Germline V gives CDR1 SGHRS, CDR2 YFSETQ. Trimming took 2 bases from V and 9 from J, leaving 12 bases between them. The length of the CDR3 is 13 residues. The DNA for the CDR3 is TGCGCCAGCAGCTTAGTGGGTGCGGGGCCCCAGCATTTT. Protein product: CASSLVGAGPQHF.

This rearrangement joins TRBV5-1 to TRBJ2-3; D not certain. Germline lookup yields CDR1 SGHRS and CDR2 YFSETQ. The length of the CDR3 is 11 residues. V lost 3 bases and J lost 4, with 3 bases in between. The CDR3 loop is CASSSADTQYF. The CDR3 DNA reads TGCGCCAGCAGCTCCGCAGATACGCAGTATTTT. Based on the CDR3 plus reference TRBV5-1 and TRBJ2-3, the full variable domain is KAGVTQTPRYLIKTRGQQVTLSCSPISGHRSVSWYQQTPGQGLQFLFEYFSETQRNKGNFPGRFSGRQFSNSRSEMNVSTLELGDSALYLCASSSADTQYFGPGTRLTVL.

V is TRBV25-1 and J is TRBJ1-6; possibly TRBD1 for D (6 bases). Germline V gene lookup returns CDR1 MGHDK and CDR2 SYGVNS. The CDR3 totals 17 residues. The V gene lost 1 base and the J gene lost 7 bases, with 17 bases spanning the gap. In nucleotides, the CDR3 is TGTGCCAGCAGTGAATGGGCTTCGGGCAGGGGCAATTCACCCCTCCACTTT. It encodes CASSEWASGRGNSPLHF.

The rearrangement links TRBV28 to TRBJ2-7; a possible D gene is TRBD1 (6 bases). V lost 3 bases and J lost 6, with 15 bases in between. Germline CDR1 is MDHEN and CDR2 is SYDVKM. The CDR3 is 14 residues long. The CDR3 DNA sequence: TGTGCCAGCAGTTTGGGCCAGGGGAGAGGCGAGCAGTACGTC. Its translation: CASSLGQGRGEQYV.

This clone has a handful of counts. The V and J genes are TRBV6-5 and TRBJ1-2; weak D call: TRBD1 (6 bases). V was pared by 6 bases and J by 8 bases, with 13 bases between. Germline V gives CDR1 MNHEY, CDR2 SVGAGI. CDR3 length equals 12 residues. CDR3 nucleotide sequence: TGTGCCAGCAGGGGGGGGCAGGGAGGCTACACCTTC. It yields the protein CASRGGQGGYTF.